This T cell receptor beta chain originates from a study of cytomegalovirus exposure and HLA in healthy donors. PCR primers comprised 60 Vbeta and 13 Jbeta primers. Sequencing was performed with immunoSEQ multiplex PCR; in TCRdb, only in-frame clones are kept and a portion is missing. Here the sample spans about 81,000 clones, approximately 90% being singletons. The CDR3 is made up of 15 amino acids. From germline, CDR1 is MNHEY and CDR2 SVGAGI. J lost 4 bases, V lost 6 bases, and 12 bases had no gene match. This TCR was sampled from a man between 18 and 29 years old in good health and CMV-seronegative. Sample: PBMCs. This chain uses TRBV6-5 with TRBJ2-7; the match to TRBD2 covers 7 bases. The CDR3 DNA is TGTGCCAGCAGGACGGGGCGGGAGATCATGTACGAGCAGTACTTC. The encoded protein is CASRTGREIMYEQYF.